In its sample, the clone carrying this T cell receptor (beta chain) was seen many times. The antigen is undetermined. These data come from a study of metastatic and nonmetastatic thyroid tumors. Whole-study context: Repertoire comparisons spanned blood and tumor or nodule tissue from malignant and benign thyroid patients. General observations from the study: Compared with benign nodules, malignant thyroid tumors were reported to have significantly higher TCR beta diversity in both blood and tumor.

Patients had received no treatment of any kind before thyroid surgery. From germline, CDR1 is MRHNA and CDR2 SNTAGT. V lost 2 bases and J lost 5, with 18 bases in between. The CDR3 covers 16 residues. Original processing notes: To classify distant metastasis in papillary thyroid cancer, a model was built from CDR3 differences across clinicopathological groups. TCRdb reanalyzed the PCR reads via MiXCR. TCRdb's processing, not the study's, gives the V and J calls here. The sample consists of some 64,000 clones, 4% to 4.5% of them appearing once. The TCR sequence derives from a female donor with papillary thyroid cancer or a benign thyroid nodule (not recorded which). Some clones in this sample may be carry-over from other donors' samples. Sequenced: blood. This rearrangement joins TRBV6-4 to TRBJ1-2; D gene ambiguous. The CDR3 protein is CASSDPLRPDGYGYTF. The CDR3 coding sequence is TGTGCCAGCAGTGACCCCCTCCGACCGGACGGGTATGGCTACACCTTC.